Below, 30 T cell receptor beta chains from the same sample are listed, as sequenced in a study of T cell responses to AZD1222 COVID-19 vaccine. The method was immunoSEQ multiplex PCR; TCRdb's version includes in-frame clones alone and lacks a portion of them. The sample lists about 110,000 clones, more than 75% occurring once. The sequenced sample was peripheral blood, obtained on day 0 of AZD1222 vaccination. Source of these receptors: an adult in good health.

The gene calls are TRBV10-2 and TRBJ2-1; the D gene is possibly TRBD2 (6 bases). Germline assignment: CDR1 WSHSY and CDR2 SAAADI. CDR3 length equals 14 residues. The V end was cut by 3 bases, the J end by 7 bases, with 13 bases between. CDR3 nucleotides: TGCGCCAGCAGTGATGGTCTAGCGCTGAATGAGCAGTTCTTC. It encodes CASSDGLALNEQFF.

This clone was seen a single time. V gene TRBV19 combines with J gene TRBJ2-3; 13 positions agree with TRBD2. V trimming: 4 bases; J trimming: 2 bases; junction bases outside the gene matches: 3. CDR3 length: 16 residues. Germline assignment: CDR1 LNHDA and CDR2 SQIVND (reference sequence). DNA for the CDR3: TGTGCCAGTAGTACCACTAGCGGGGGGGCCACAGATACGCAGTATTTT. It codes for CASSTTSGGATDTQYF. Full variable domain (outside the CDR3, taken from reference TRBV19 and TRBJ2-3): DGGITQSPKYLFRKEGQNVTLSCEQNLNHDAMYWYRQDPGQGLRLIYYSQIVNDFQKGDIAEGYSVSREKKESFPLTVTSAQKNPTAFYLCASSTTSGGATDTQYFGPGTRLTVL.

The chain combines TRBV2 with TRBJ1-2; no clear D gene. The length of the CDR3 is 13 residues. Looked up from germline, CDR1 is SNHLY and CDR2 is FYNNEI. Trimming pared 4 bases from V and 5 bases from J, leaving 11 bases between. CDR3 sequence (DNA): TGTGCCAGCAGTGGAAGGCAGTGGTATGGCTACACCTTC. Translation: CASSGRQWYGYTF.

The chain carries TRBV30 and TRBJ1-2; TRBD1 might be the D (6 bases). Germline CDR1 GTSNPN, CDR2 SVGIG (reference sequence). The ends were cut back, 4 bases at V and 6 bases at J, with 15 bases in the middle. The CDR3 is made up of 13 amino acids. As DNA, the CDR3 is TGTGCCTGGACCTCAGACAGGCGAAATGGCTACACCTTC. Protein: CAWTSDRRNGYTF.

The rearrangement uses TRBV2 and TRBJ2-6, with TRBD1 matching over 8 bases. The junction had 6 bases not matched to a gene; V was cut back by 5 bases and J by 9 bases. The CDR3 sequence is 14 residues long. Germline-derived CDR1 and CDR2 are SNHLY and FYNNEI. This CDR3 reads CASSKDRVGNVLTF. CDR3 nucleotides: TGTGCCAGCAGTAAGGACAGGGTAGGCAACGTCCTGACTTTC.

This clone was found a few times. The CDR3 here is CASSVAISGAGHEKLFF. As DNA, the CDR3 is TGTGCCAGCAGCGTAGCGATTTCGGGGGCTGGGCATGAAAAACTGTTTTTT. The rearrangement links TRBV9 to TRBJ1-4; the D gene is possibly TRBD1 (6 bases). Germline CDR1 and CDR2: SGDLS and YYNGEE. V gave up 0 bases and J gave up 6 bases, with 18 bases separating them. The length of the CDR3 is 17 residues. Full variable domain (remainder filled in from reference TRBV9 and TRBJ1-4): DSGVTQTPKHLITATGQRVTLRCSPRSGDLSVYWYQQSLDQGLQFLIQYYNGEERAKGNILERFSAQQFPDLHSELNLSSLELGDSALYFCASSVAISGAGHEKLFFGSGTQLSVL.

This rearrangement joins TRBV18 to TRBJ2-1; 7 bases line up with TRBD1. J was trimmed by 5 bases and V by 3 bases; bases with no gene match: 10. The CDR3 spans 16 residues. Germline values: CDR1 KGHSH, CDR2 LQKENI. The DNA of the CDR3 is TGTGCCAGCTCACCCCTAGACGGGACAGCCCACAATGAGCAGTTCTTC. Translation: CASSPLDGTAHNEQFF.

CDR3 in DNA: TGTGCCAGCAGCTCCCGACTAGCGAGAGAGGATACGCAGTATTTT. It specifies CASSSRLAREDTQYF. The chain links TRBV9 to TRBJ2-3, with 8 bases aligning to TRBD2. The ends lost 4 bases at V and 6 bases at J; junction bases unmatched: 10. The CDR3 runs 15 residues. CDR1 and CDR2 (germline): SGDLS, YYNGEE.

The chain couples TRBV4-2 to TRBJ1-2, with D maybe TRBD1 (5 bases). Germline CDR1 and CDR2: LGHNA and YNFKEQ. This CDR3 is built from 15 residues. Deletions cut 0 bases from V and 6 bases from J, with 14 bases between. CDR3 sequence reads: CASSQDMEGLDGYTF. The CDR3 DNA follows: TGTGCCAGCAGCCAAGATATGGAGGGGCTGGATGGCTACACCTTC.

The rearrangement links TRBV2 to TRBJ2-7; D is uncertain. The CDR3 contains 12 residues. Germline loops: CDR1 SNHLY, CDR2 FYNNEI. V lost 4 bases, J lost 7 bases, and 11 bases lay in between. This CDR3 reads CASSGRPEEQYF. Written as DNA, the CDR3 is TGTGCCAGCAGTGGCAGGCCCGAGGAGCAGTACTTC.

V gene TRBV24-1 combines with J gene TRBJ2-3, with D tentatively TRBD2 (9 bases). The germline CDR1 and CDR2 sequences are KGHDR and SFDVKD. The CDR3 sequence is 17 residues long. V was shortened by 4 bases and J by 4 bases, with 20 bases between the two germline ends. CDR3 nucleotide sequence: TGTGCCACCAGTGACCCCCAGGGGGCTAGCGGGGCAGATACGCAGTATTTT. This encodes CATSDPQGASGADTQYF.

This clone has more than one count but fewer than ten. The J gene is TRBJ2-2, the V gene TRBV7-2; D ambiguous. Trimming removed 2 bases from V and 6 bases from J, with 10 bases in between. The CDR3 extends over 14 amino acids. CDR1 SGHTA and CDR2 FQGNSA come from the germline V gene. CDR3 region: CASSLRQVSGELFF. CDR3 nucleotides: TGTGCCAGCAGCTTAAGGCAGGTCTCCGGGGAGCTGTTTTTT.

This clone was detected a few times. The chain has TRBV7-9 and TRBJ1-1; D is uncertain. Per the germline V gene, CDR1 is SEHNR and CDR2 is FQNEAQ (reference sequence). This CDR3 contains 14 residues. Trimming took off 2 bases at V and 1 base at J, with 8 bases between the two ends. The DNA for the CDR3 is TGTGCCAGCAGCTTATGGGGAAAGAACACTGAAGCTTTCTTT. Translated, it gives CASSLWGKNTEAFF.

This clone is a singleton in its sample. Other DNA sequences in this sample translate to the same CDR3. V gene TRBV24-1 combines with J gene TRBJ2-3; D is possibly TRBD1 or TRBD2 (5 bases each). Germline loops: CDR1 KGHDR, CDR2 SFDVKD. There are 15 residues in the CDR3. V lost 3 bases to trimming and J lost 5 bases, with 14 bases between them. The CDR3 loop reads CATSDPRGPGDTQYF. The CDR3 coding sequence is TGTGCCACCAGTGATCCCCGGGGCCCCGGAGATACGCAGTATTTT.

The gene calls are TRBV30 and TRBJ1-2, with D tentatively TRBD1 (6 bases). V lost 5 bases and J lost 4, with 17 bases in between. The CDR3 runs 14 residues. Per the germline V gene, CDR1 is GTSNPN and CDR2 is SVGIG (reference sequence). The chain's CDR3 is CAWGDTFYLYGYTF. In DNA, the CDR3 is TGTGCCTGGGGGGACACTTTTTACCTCTATGGCTACACCTTC.

J is TRBJ1-4 and V is TRBV12-5; unclear D gene. Deletions cut 6 bases from V and 5 bases from J, with 16 bases between. The CDR3 extends over 15 amino acids. Germline V lookup: CDR1 LGHNT, CDR2 FRNRAP. As DNA, the CDR3 is TGTGCTAGTGGCTCCCCTCGGGGATACAATGAAAAACTGTTTTTT. Its translation is CASGSPRGYNEKLFF.

V is TRBV4-3 and J is TRBJ2-2; D is undetermined. Germline V gene sequence: CDR1 LGHNA, CDR2 YSLEER. Trimming left V 7 bases short and J 4 bases short, with 13 bases between. This CDR3 has 14 residues. In DNA form, the CDR3 reads TGCGCCAGCAATAGGCAGACTGGCACCGGGGAGCTGTTTTTT. Protein: CASNRQTGTGELFF.

For this clone: At the DNA level, this CDR3 is encoded by other sequences in the same sample as well. The V call is TRBV7-2, the J call TRBJ2-3; a possible D gene is TRBD1 (5 bases). The CDR3 length is 15 residues. CDR1 and CDR2 from the germline V gene are SGHTA and FQGNSA. V was trimmed by 0 bases and J by 2 bases, leaving 9 bases between them. CDR3 residues: CASSLAPGSTDTQYF. The CDR3 DNA follows: TGTGCCAGCAGCTTAGCCCCAGGGTCCACAGATACGCAGTATTTT.

The V call is TRBV14, the J call TRBJ1-1; D gene ambiguous. The CDR3 totals 13 residues. The V and J ends lost 1 base and 5 bases respectively, with 8 bases between them. Germline assignment: CDR1 SGHDN and CDR2 FVKESK. CDR3 coding DNA: TGTGCCAGCAGCCAAGGGCGCAGGACTGAAGCTTTCTTT. Translated, it gives CASSQGRRTEAFF.

The gene calls are TRBV7-2 and TRBJ1-2; D uncertain. There are 15 residues in the CDR3. Per the germline V gene, CDR1 is SGHTA and CDR2 is FQGNSA. The V end was cut by 1 base, the J end by 4 bases, with 13 bases between. The CDR3 is CASSLDRYSGYGYTF. The CDR3 region has the DNA TGTGCCAGCAGCTTAGACCGGTATAGTGGCTATGGCTACACCTTC. Using reference TRBV7-2 and TRBJ1-2 for the parts outside the CDR3, the full variable domain is GAGVSQSPSNKVTEKGKDVELRCDPISGHTALYWYRQSLGQGLEFLIYFQGNSAPDKSGLPSDRFSAERTGGSVSTLTIQRTQQEDSAVYLCASSLDRYSGYGYTFGSGTRLTVV.

This chain uses TRBV5-1 with TRBJ2-6, with unresolved D. Trimming shortened V by 5 bases and J by 2 bases, and 8 bases separated the two germline ends. CDR1 and CDR2 (germline): SGHRS, YFSETQ. The CDR3 contains 14 residues. CDR3 bases: TGCGCCAGCAGACCTACAGCTGGGGCCAACGTCCTGACTTTC. It is translated as CASRPTAGANVLTF.

The rearrangement joins TRBV7-2 to TRBJ1-5; D unclear. CDR1 SGHTA and CDR2 FQGNSA come from the germline V gene. The V and J ends lost 6 bases and 2 bases respectively, with 14 bases between them. CDR3 size: 15 residues. CDR3 nucleotides: TGTGCCAGCAGACCCTCCGGGAGGGGCAATCAGCCCCAGCATTTT. Protein product: CASRPSGRGNQPQHF.

The CDR3 is CASSYFSTGIEAFF. CDR3 DNA sequence: TGTGCCAGCAGTTACTTCAGTACGGGAATTGAAGCTTTCTTT. This rearrangement joins TRBV6-2 or TRBV6-3 to TRBJ1-1; no definite D call. Per germline, CDR1 MNHEY and CDR2 SVGEGT. The germline V and J ends were trimmed by 1 base and 7 bases, with 13 bases remaining between them. The CDR3 sequence is 14 residues long.

This clone was seen at least ten times. The chain recombines TRBV11-2 with TRBJ1-3; D is uncertain. V was shortened by 1 base and J by 3 bases, with 1 base between the two germline ends. This CDR3 has 12 residues. Germline CDR1 reads SGHAT; CDR2 reads FQNNGV. The chain's CDR3 is CASSLGGNTIYF. The DNA of the CDR3 is TGTGCCAGCAGCTTAGGTGGAAACACCATATATTTT.

A remark on this clone: This specimen includes other DNA sequences encoding the same CDR3. This CDR3 is CASSLTGNTEAFF. In nucleotides, the CDR3 is TGTGCCAGCAGTCTCACAGGGAACACTGAAGCTTTCTTT. V is TRBV12-3 or TRBV12-4 and J is TRBJ1-1, with TRBD1 as a possible D gene (5 bases). V dropped 5 bases and J dropped 1 base, with 8 bases sitting between them. The CDR3 totals 13 residues.

The J gene is TRBJ1-3, the V gene TRBV3-1 (or the pseudogene TRBV3-2), with D tentatively TRBD1 (6 bases). Trimming shortened V by 5 bases and J by 2 bases, and 10 bases separated the two germline ends. CDR1 is LGHDT and CDR2 is YNNKEL in the germline V gene (reference sequence). There are 14 residues in the CDR3. The CDR3 sequence is CASSERGAGNTIYF. As DNA, the CDR3 is TGTGCCAGCAGCGAAAGGGGGGCTGGAAACACCATATATTTT.

This chain uses TRBV24-1 with TRBJ1-1; D is ambiguous. Germline V CDR1 and CDR2: KGHDR, SFDVKD. The CDR3 extends over 17 amino acids. The ends were cut back, 2 bases at V and 0 bases at J, with 15 bases in the middle. The CDR3 nucleotides are TGTGCCACCAGTGATTCGGAATGGCTCAGACTGAACACTGAAGCTTTCTTT. It codes for CATSDSEWLRLNTEAFF.

CDR3 in DNA: TGTGCCAGCAGCTTAGGTGGGGGAGGAGGAGAGACCCAGTACTTC. Amino acid sequence: CASSLGGGGGETQYF. V usage is TRBV13 and J usage is TRBJ2-5, with D possibly being TRBD2 (6 bases). V lost 0 bases to trimming and J lost 4 bases, with 12 bases between them. From germline, CDR1 is PRHDT and CDR2 FYEKMQ (reference sequence). CDR3 length equals 15 residues.

The CDR3 nucleotides read TGTGCCAGCAGTGTCAAAGCGGATCAAGAGACCCAGTACTTC. As protein: CASSVKADQETQYF. This chain joins TRBV6-4 and TRBJ2-5, with D perhaps matching TRBD2 (5 bases). V dropped 4 bases and J dropped 2 bases, with 11 bases sitting between them. The CDR3 totals 14 residues. Germline V gene lookup returns CDR1 MRHNA and CDR2 SNTAGT.

The chain uses TRBV6-5 and TRBJ1-2; no clear D gene. V lost 5 bases and J 4 bases, leaving 8 bases between the germline ends. The CDR3 length is 12 residues. The V gene's germline CDR1 is MNHEY and CDR2 SVGAGI. The CDR3 bases are TGTGCCAGCAGTACACGCCCCTATGGCTACACCTTC. Translating it yields CASSTRPYGYTF.